This T cell receptor beta chain is drawn from a study of blood T cell repertoires in COVID-19. On the study more broadly: Acute and convalescent COVID-19 specimens originated in the United States, Italy and Spain. Sources were T cells, B-cell-depleted T cells, or PBMCs; the material itself was cDNA or gDNA.

Germline CDR1 is WNHNN and CDR2 is SYGVQD (reference sequence). This CDR3 has 13 amino acids. V shed 6 bases and J shed 5 bases, with 10 bases lying between them. In the original processing: Cell counts per sample came from amplifying reference gene primers. Measured with immunoSEQ multiplex PCR; TCRdb has only the in-frame clones, and not every one. V, J and clone size reflect that table, while D and trimming were determined from the DNA. The profile shows more than 60,000 clones, around nine tenths of them singletons. The rearrangement joins TRBV10-1 to TRBJ2-2; D gene unclear. The sample comprised peripheral blood. This TCR was sampled from a human donor in a cohort sampled during active COVID-19. The CDR3 DNA follows: TGCGCCAGCAGGTCTACAGTGACCGGGGAGCTGTTTTTT. This gives the protein CASRSTVTGELFF.